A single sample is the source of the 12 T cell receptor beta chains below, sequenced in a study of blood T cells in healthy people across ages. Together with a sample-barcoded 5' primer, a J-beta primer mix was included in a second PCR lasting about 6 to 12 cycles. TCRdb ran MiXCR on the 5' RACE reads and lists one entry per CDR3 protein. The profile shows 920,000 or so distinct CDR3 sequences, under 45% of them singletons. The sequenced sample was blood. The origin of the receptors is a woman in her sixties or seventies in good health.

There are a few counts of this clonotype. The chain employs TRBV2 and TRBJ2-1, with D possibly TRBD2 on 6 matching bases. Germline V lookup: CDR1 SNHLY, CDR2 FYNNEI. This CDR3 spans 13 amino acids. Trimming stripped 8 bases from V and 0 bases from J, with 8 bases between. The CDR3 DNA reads TGTGCCAGCCACGGGAGCTCCTACAATGAGCAGTTCTTC. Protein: CASHGSSYNEQFF.

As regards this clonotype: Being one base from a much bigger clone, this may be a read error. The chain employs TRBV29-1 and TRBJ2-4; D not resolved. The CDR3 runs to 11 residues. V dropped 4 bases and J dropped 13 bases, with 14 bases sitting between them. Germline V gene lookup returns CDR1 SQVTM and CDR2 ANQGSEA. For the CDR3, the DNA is TGCAGCGTTGCAACGGCCTACAAGCAGTACTTC. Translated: CSVATAYKQYF. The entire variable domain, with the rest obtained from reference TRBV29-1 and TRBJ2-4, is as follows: SAVISQKPSRDICQRGTSLTIQCQVDSQVTMMFWYRQQPGQSLTLIATANQGSEATYESGFVIDKFPISRPNLTFSTLTVSNMSPEDSSIYLCSVATAYKQYFGAGTRLSVL.

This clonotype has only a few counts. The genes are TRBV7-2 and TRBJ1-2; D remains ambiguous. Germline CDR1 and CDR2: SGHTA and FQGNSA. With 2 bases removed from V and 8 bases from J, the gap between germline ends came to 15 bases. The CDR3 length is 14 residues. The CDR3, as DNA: TGTGCCAGCAGCTTAAAGGAAGAGGGTAACGGCTACACCTTC. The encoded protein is CASSLKEEGNGYTF.

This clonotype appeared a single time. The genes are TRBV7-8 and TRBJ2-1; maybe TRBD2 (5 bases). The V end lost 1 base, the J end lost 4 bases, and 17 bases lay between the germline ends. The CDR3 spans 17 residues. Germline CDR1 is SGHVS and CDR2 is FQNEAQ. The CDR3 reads CASSLVSVGLLYNEQFF. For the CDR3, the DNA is TGTGCCAGCAGCTTAGTTTCGGTAGGACTTTTGTACAATGAGCAGTTCTTC.

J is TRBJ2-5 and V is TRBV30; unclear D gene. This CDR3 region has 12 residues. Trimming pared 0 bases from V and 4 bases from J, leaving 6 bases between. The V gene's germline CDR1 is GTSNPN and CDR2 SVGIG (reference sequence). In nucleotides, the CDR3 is TGTGCCTGGAGTGTAGGGTCAGAGACCCAGTACTTC. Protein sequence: CAWSVGSETQYF.

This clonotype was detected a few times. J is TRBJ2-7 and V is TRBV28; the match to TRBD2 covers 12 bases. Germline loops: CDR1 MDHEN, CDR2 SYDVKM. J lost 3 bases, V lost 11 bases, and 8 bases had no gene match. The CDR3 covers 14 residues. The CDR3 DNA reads TGTGCCGCACGACGACTAGCGGGAGACTACGAGCAGTACTTC. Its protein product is CAARRLAGDYEQYF.

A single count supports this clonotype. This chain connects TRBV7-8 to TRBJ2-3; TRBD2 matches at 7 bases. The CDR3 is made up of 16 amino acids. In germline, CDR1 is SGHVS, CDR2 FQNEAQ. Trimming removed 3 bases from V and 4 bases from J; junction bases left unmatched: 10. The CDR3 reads CASSFYGGRRSDTQYF. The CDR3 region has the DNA TGTGCCAGCAGCTTCTATGGCGGGAGAAGGTCAGATACGCAGTATTTT. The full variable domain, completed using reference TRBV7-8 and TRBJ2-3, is GAGVSQSPRYKVAKRGQDVALRCDPISGHVSLFWYQQALGQGPEFLTYFQNEAQLDKSGLPSDRFFAERPEGSVSTLKIQRTQQEDSAVYLCASSFYGGRRSDTQYFGPGTRLTVL.

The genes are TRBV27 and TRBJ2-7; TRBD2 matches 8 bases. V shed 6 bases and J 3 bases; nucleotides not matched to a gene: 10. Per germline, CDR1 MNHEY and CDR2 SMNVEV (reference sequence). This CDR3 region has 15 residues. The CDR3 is CASRRQPGGSYEQYF. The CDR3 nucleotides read TGTGCCAGCAGGCGCCAGCCGGGAGGGAGCTACGAGCAGTACTTC.

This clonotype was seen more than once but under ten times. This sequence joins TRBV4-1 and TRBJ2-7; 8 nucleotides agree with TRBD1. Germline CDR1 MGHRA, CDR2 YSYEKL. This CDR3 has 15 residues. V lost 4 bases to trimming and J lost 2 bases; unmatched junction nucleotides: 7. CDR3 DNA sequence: TGCGCCAGCAGCCTGATCGACAGGGGAGCCTACGAGCAGTACTTC. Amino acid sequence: CASSLIDRGAYEQYF.

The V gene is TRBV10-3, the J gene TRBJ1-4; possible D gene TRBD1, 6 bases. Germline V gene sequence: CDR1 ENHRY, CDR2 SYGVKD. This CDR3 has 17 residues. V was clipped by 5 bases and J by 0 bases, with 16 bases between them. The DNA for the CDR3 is TGTGCCATCAGTCGGACAGCAGGTTTTGCAACTAATGAAAAACTGTTTTTT. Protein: CAISRTAGFATNEKLFF.

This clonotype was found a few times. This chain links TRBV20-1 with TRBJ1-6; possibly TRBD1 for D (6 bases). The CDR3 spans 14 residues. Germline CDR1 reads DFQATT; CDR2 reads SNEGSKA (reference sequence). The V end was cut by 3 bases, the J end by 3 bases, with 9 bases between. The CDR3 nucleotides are TGCAGTGCTAGGGGAGGGGGCTATAATTCACCCCTCCACTTT. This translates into CSARGGGYNSPLHF.

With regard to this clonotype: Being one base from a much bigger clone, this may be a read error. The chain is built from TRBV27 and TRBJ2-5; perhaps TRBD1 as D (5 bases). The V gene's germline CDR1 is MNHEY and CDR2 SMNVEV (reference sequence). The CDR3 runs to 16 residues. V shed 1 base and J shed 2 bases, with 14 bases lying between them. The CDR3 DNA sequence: TGTGCCAGCAGTTTATACCACTCTGGGGCTCAAGAGACCCAGTACTTC. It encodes CASSLYHSGAQETQYF.